The sequence of this T cell receptor beta chain was determined in a study of CD8 T cells in ankylosing spondylitis. Findings and limits, study-wide: In the blood and synovial fluid of reactive arthritis, some motif variants had been previously reported. Peripheral blood samples showed relatively rare disease-linked clones, and these clones were CD8+.

J lost 2 bases, V lost 0 bases, and 3 bases had no gene match. The V gene's germline CDR1 is SGHAT and CDR2 FQNNGV. The CDR3 consists of 16 residues. MiXCR, applied by TCRdb to the 5' RACE reads, yields one record per CDR3 protein. This sample has 210,000 or so distinct CDR3 sequences, with roughly 8% found just once. This clonotype was seen many times. Its cognate antigen is unknown. This receptor was obtained from a female donor with ankylosing spondylitis or in good health (not recorded which). The chain uses TRBV11-2 and TRBJ2-1; TRBD2 agrees at 8 bases. Sequencing was done on a sample of blood, either unsorted or a sorted T cell fraction (not recorded which). The CDR3 region is CASSLDLAGTYNEQFF. CDR3 in DNA: TGTGCCAGCAGCTTAGATCTAGCGGGTACCTACAATGAGCAGTTCTTC. The full variable domain, in which reference TRBV11-2 and TRBJ2-1 provide the parts outside the CDR3, is EAGVAQSPRYKIIEKRQSVAFWCNPISGHATLYWYQQILGQGPKLLIQFQNNGVVDDSQLPKDRFSAERLKGVDSTLKIQPAKLEDSAVYLCASSLDLAGTYNEQFFGPGTRLTVL.